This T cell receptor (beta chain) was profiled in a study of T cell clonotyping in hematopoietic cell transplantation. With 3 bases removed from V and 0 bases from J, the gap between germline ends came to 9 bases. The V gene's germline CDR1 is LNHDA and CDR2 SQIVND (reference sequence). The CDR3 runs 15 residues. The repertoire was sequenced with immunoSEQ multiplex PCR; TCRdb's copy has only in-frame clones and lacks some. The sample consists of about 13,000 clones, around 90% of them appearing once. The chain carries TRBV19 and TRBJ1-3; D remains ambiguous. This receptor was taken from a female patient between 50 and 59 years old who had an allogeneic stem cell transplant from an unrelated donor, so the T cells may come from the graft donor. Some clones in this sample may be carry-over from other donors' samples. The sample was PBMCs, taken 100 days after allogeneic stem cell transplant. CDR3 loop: CASSIGSSSGNTIYF. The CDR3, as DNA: TGTGCCAGTAGTATTGGGTCGAGCTCTGGAAACACCATATATTTT.